This T cell receptor (beta chain) is from a study of blood T cell repertoires in COVID-19. Study-wide background: Sites in the United States, Italy and Spain provided acute and convalescent COVID-19 samples. In each case, the material was cDNA or gDNA derived from T cells, B-cell-depleted T cells, or PBMCs.

The CDR3 loop spans 14 amino acids. CDR1 is WSHSY, CDR2 SAAADI, per germline. J lost 8 bases, V lost 5 bases, and 6 bases had no gene match. This clone was detected only once. Authors' processing steps: Amplification of reference gene primers was used by the study to estimate nucleated cell counts. Libraries were prepared by immunoSEQ multiplex PCR; TCRdb keeps only in-frame clonotypes and omits some of them. V, J and clone size were drawn from that table, and D and trimming were deduced from the DNA. This table holds over 120,000 clones, more than 65% found once. This receptor was identified in a man aged 60-69 years with active or convalescent COVID-19. Sequenced: peripheral blood. This rearrangement joins TRBV10-2 to TRBJ2-1, with 10 bases matching TRBD2. The CDR3 here is CASSTSGISDEQFF. CDR3 coding DNA: TGCGCCAGCAGTACTAGCGGGATTTCGGATGAGCAGTTCTTC.